Listed below are T cell receptor beta chains from one sample, sequenced in a study of blood T cell repertoires in COVID-19. Clones were read by immunoSEQ multiplex PCR, and TCRdb kept only the in-frame ones, dropping some. The data show a few hundred thousand clones, about four fifths seen once. The sequenced sample consisted of PBMCs or T cells enriched from blood (not recorded which). The receptors shown here come from a middle-aged man who had recovered from COVID-19. Both conserved end residues are part of each CDR3. The order of the fields is D gene, CDR3 length, V gene, J gene, clone size, CDR3 protein, CDR3 DNA. D genes are given only for firm matches. Clone sizes are given selectively: once, few, many, or a class where the clone is expanded.

D: .
length: 15
V: TRBV7-9
J: TRBJ2-2
size: .
CDR3: CASSPGHPNTGELFF
DNA: TGTGCCAGCAGCCCGGGACACCCGAACACCGGGGAGCTGTTTTTT

D: .
length: 13
V: TRBV19
J: TRBJ1-2
size: .
CDR3: CASSIPANYGYTF
DNA: TGTGCCAGTAGTATTCCCGCTAACTATGGCTACACCTTC

D: TRBD1
length: 13
V: TRBV6-5
J: TRBJ1-2
size: few
CDR3: CASSYDGTGDHTF
DNA: TGTGCCAGCAGTTACGATGGGACAGGGGATCACACCTTC

D: TRBD1
length: 15
V: TRBV28
J: TRBJ1-2
size: once
CDR3: CASRGTGGADYGYTF
DNA: TGTGCCAGCAGGGGCACAGGGGGCGCAGACTATGGCTACACCTTC

D: .
length: 16
V: TRBV28
J: TRBJ2-2
size: .
CDR3: CASSLHGTQNTGELFF
DNA: TGTGCCAGCAGTTTACACGGGACTCAGAACACCGGGGAGCTGTTTTTT

D: TRBD2
length: 17
V: TRBV27
J: TRBJ2-7
size: .
CDR3: CASRGLLGGTSSYEQYF
DNA: TGTGCCAGCAGGGGACTATTGGGCGGAACGAGCTCCTACGAGCAGTACTTC

D: TRBD1
length: 14
V: TRBV11-3
J: TRBJ2-3
size: .
CDR3: CASSYAGGEDTQYF
DNA: TGTGCCAGCAGCTATGCAGGGGGCGAAGATACGCAGTATTTT

D: TRBD1
length: 14
V: TRBV18
J: TRBJ2-3
size: .
CDR3: CASSQGQGTDTQYF
DNA: TGTGCCAGCTCCCAGGGACAGGGGACAGATACGCAGTATTTT

D: .
length: 16
V: TRBV11-3
J: TRBJ2-3
size: .
CDR3: CASSISWRGPGDTQYF
DNA: TGTGCCAGCAGCATCTCCTGGCGAGGGCCTGGGGATACGCAGTATTTT

D: TRBD1
length: 13
V: TRBV16
J: TRBJ1-2
size: .
CDR3: CASSQGRGSGYTF
DNA: TGTGCCAGCAGCCAAGGCAGGGGGAGCGGCTACACCTTC

D: .
length: 14
V: TRBV6-2/TRBV6-3
J: TRBJ2-2
size: once
CDR3: CASSRAQRTGELFF
DNA: TGTGCCAGCAGTCGGGCCCAGCGGACCGGGGAGCTGTTTTTT

D: TRBD1
length: 17
V: TRBV18
J: TRBJ1-4
size: .
CDR3: CASSPISLTGWNEKLFF
DNA: TGTGCCAGCTCACCAATATCCTTGACAGGGTGGAATGAAAAACTGTTTTTT

D: .
length: 15
V: TRBV19
J: TRBJ1-5
size: .
CDR3: CASSPSGNSNQPQHF
DNA: TGTGCCAGTAGTCCCTCAGGGAATAGCAATCAGCCCCAGCATTTT

D: .
length: 18
V: TRBV7-8
J: TRBJ1-5
size: .
CDR3: CASSPRYGGGNNNQPQHF
DNA: TGTGCCAGCAGCCCCCGGTACGGGGGGGGCAATAACAATCAGCCCCAGCATTTT

D: .
length: 14
V: TRBV4-2
J: TRBJ1-2
size: .
CDR3: CASGSMTETYGYTF
DNA: TGTGCCAGCGGGTCTATGACAGAAACTTATGGCTACACCTTC

D: TRBD1
length: 14
V: TRBV2
J: TRBJ2-7
size: .
CDR3: CASQTGGDVYEQYF
DNA: TGTGCCAGTCAGACAGGGGGCGATGTATACGAGCAGTACTTC

D: TRBD1
length: 17
V: TRBV18
J: TRBJ1-1
size: .
CDR3: CASSPTGGSGVNTEAFF
DNA: TGTGCCAGCTCACCGACAGGGGGCTCCGGGGTGAACACTGAAGCTTTCTTT

D: .
length: 16
V: TRBV19
J: TRBJ1-5
size: .
CDR3: CASSMVGGRGDQPQHF
DNA: TGTGCCAGTAGTATGGTCGGGGGGCGGGGAGATCAGCCCCAGCATTTT

D: .
length: 15
V: TRBV10-2
J: TRBJ2-3
size: few
CDR3: CASSLNLEGSDTQYF
DNA: TGCGCCAGCAGTTTAAATCTAGAGGGCTCAGATACGCAGTATTTT

D: .
length: 19
V: TRBV4-1
J: TRBJ1-6
size: .
CDR3: CASSPQVRSNPTYNSPLHF
DNA: TGCGCCAGCAGCCCTCAAGTGCGGTCCAACCCAACCTATAATTCACCCCTCCACTTT

D: .
length: 13
V: TRBV7-9
J: TRBJ1-2
size: once
CDR3: CASSFAGNYGYTF
DNA: TGTGCCAGCAGCTTCGCCGGGAACTATGGCTACACCTTC

D: .
length: 15
V: TRBV16
J: TRBJ1-3
size: .
CDR3: CASSYDIGSGNTIYF
DNA: TGTGCCAGCAGCTATGACATTGGCTCTGGAAACACCATATATTTT

D: .
length: 15
V: TRBV6-5
J: TRBJ2-7
size: .
CDR3: CASNPLSVETYEQYF
DNA: TGTGCCAGCAACCCGTTATCCGTAGAGACCTACGAGCAGTACTTC

D: TRBD1
length: 15
V: TRBV19
J: TRBJ2-5
size: once
CDR3: CASSIPGTGEETQYF
DNA: TGTGCCAGTAGTATCCCCGGGACAGGGGAAGAGACCCAGTACTTC

D: .
length: 12
V: TRBV7-2
J: TRBJ2-5
size: .
CDR3: CASSLKAPTQYF
DNA: TGTGCCAGCAGCTTAAAAGCGCCGACCCAGTACTTC

D: .
length: 16
V: TRBV12-5
J: TRBJ2-7
size: .
CDR3: CASGSSLVGLSYEQYF
DNA: TGTGCTAGTGGTTCCTCTTTAGTCGGTCTCTCCTACGAGCAGTACTTC

D: TRBD1
length: 15
V: TRBV5-1
J: TRBJ2-1
size: .
CDR3: CASSLEGASYNEQFF
DNA: TGCGCCAGCAGCTTGGAGGGGGCCTCCTACAATGAGCAGTTCTTC

D: .
length: 12
V: TRBV27
J: TRBJ2-3
size: .
CDR3: CASSRLTDTQYF
DNA: TGTGCCAGCAGCCGACTAACAGATACGCAGTATTTT

D: .
length: 13
V: TRBV5-4
J: TRBJ1-1
size: .
CDR3: CASSFWGEGEAFF
DNA: TGTGCCAGCAGCTTTTGGGGGGAGGGTGAAGCTTTCTTT

D: TRBD1
length: 13
V: TRBV12-3/TRBV12-4
J: TRBJ2-7
size: .
CDR3: CASSPGQGAEQYF
DNA: TGTGCCAGCAGCCCGGGACAGGGCGCCGAGCAGTACTTC

D: .
length: 15
V: TRBV19
J: TRBJ2-1
size: .
CDR3: CASSIGGLTYNEQFF
DNA: TGTGCCAGTAGTATAGGGGGGCTCACGTACAATGAGCAGTTCTTC

D: .
length: 13
V: TRBV6-4
J: TRBJ2-3
size: .
CDR3: CASSQGHTDTQYF
DNA: TGTGCCAGCAGTCAGGGACACACAGATACGCAGTATTTT

D: .
length: 10
V: TRBV29-1
J: TRBJ1-1
size: .
CDR3: CGTRQNEAFF
DNA: TGCGGGACAAGACAGAATGAAGCTTTCTTT

D: TRBD1
length: 14
V: TRBV18
J: TRBJ1-4
size: .
CDR3: CASSTGQGIRKLFF
DNA: TGTGCCAGCTCAACGGGACAGGGGATTCGAAAACTGTTTTTT

D: .
length: 14
V: TRBV5-1
J: TRBJ1-2
size: few
CDR3: CASSLAQEGYGYTF
DNA: TGCGCCAGCAGCTTGGCCCAGGAGGGCTATGGCTACACCTTC

D: TRBD1
length: 16
V: TRBV5-4
J: TRBJ1-2
size: .
CDR3: CASSLGDRSPNYGYTF
DNA: TGTGCCAGCAGCTTGGGGGACAGGTCCCCTAACTATGGCTACACCTTC

D: TRBD2
length: 19
V: TRBV13
J: TRBJ2-1
size: .
CDR3: CASSPGLAGPLYYYNEQFF
DNA: TGTGCCAGCAGCCCTGGGCTAGCGGGGCCCCTATACTACTACAATGAGCAGTTCTTC

D: .
length: 12
V: TRBV30
J: TRBJ2-5
size: .
CDR3: CAWSPNQETQYF
DNA: TGTGCCTGGTCTCCCAATCAGGAGACCCAGTACTTC

D: TRBD1
length: 13
V: TRBV12-5
J: TRBJ2-3
size: once
CDR3: CAIEVQGANTQYF
DNA: TGTGCGATTGAGGTTCAGGGGGCAAATACGCAGTATTTT

D: TRBD1
length: 17
V: TRBV18
J: TRBJ1-1
size: .
CDR3: CASSRDRGRAANTEAFF
DNA: TGTGCCAGCTCACGGGACAGGGGGCGCGCCGCGAACACTGAAGCTTTCTTT

D: .
length: 15
V: TRBV2
J: TRBJ1-6
size: few
CDR3: CASSEMGGPNSPLHF
DNA: TGTGCCAGCAGTGAGATGGGAGGGCCTAATTCACCCCTCCACTTT

D: .
length: 16
V: TRBV5-1
J: TRBJ2-2
size: .
CDR3: CASSFGSGAGTGELFF
DNA: TGCGCCAGCAGCTTTGGGTCCGGGGCGGGAACCGGGGAGCTGTTTTTT

D: TRBD1
length: 16
V: TRBV5-1
J: TRBJ1-6
size: .
CDR3: CASSLGQGNIYSPLHF
DNA: TGCGCCAGCAGCTTGGGACAGGGAAATATTTATTCACCCCTCCACTTT

D: TRBD2
length: 14
V: TRBV9
J: TRBJ2-7
size: .
CDR3: CASSPSGIAYEQYF
DNA: TGTGCCAGCAGCCCTAGCGGGATTGCTTACGAGCAGTACTTC

D: TRBD1
length: 17
V: TRBV5-1
J: TRBJ1-4
size: .
CDR3: CASSFYGTGPPREKLFF
DNA: TGCGCCAGCAGCTTTTACGGGACAGGCCCCCCTCGGGAAAAACTGTTTTTT

D: TRBD2
length: 14
V: TRBV7-3
J: TRBJ2-7
size: .
CDR3: CASSLTSGAYEQYF
DNA: TGTGCCAGCAGCTTGACTAGCGGAGCCTACGAGCAGTACTTC

D: .
length: 12
V: TRBV2
J: TRBJ1-2
size: .
CDR3: CASRTGYYGYTF
DNA: TGTGCCAGCAGAACAGGGTACTATGGCTACACCTTC

D: .
length: 14
V: TRBV7-2
J: TRBJ1-5
size: .
CDR3: CASSPYPLGPFQHF
DNA: TGTGCCAGCAGCCCTTACCCACTAGGACCTTTCCAGCATTTT

D: .
length: 14
V: TRBV7-3
J: TRBJ2-1
size: .
CDR3: CASSSQGPYDEQFF
DNA: TGTGCCAGCAGCTCTCAGGGCCCTTACGATGAGCAGTTCTTC

D: TRBD1
length: 14
V: TRBV7-8
J: TRBJ2-7
size: .
CDR3: CASSLKQGVYEQYF
DNA: TGTGCCAGCAGCTTAAAACAGGGGGTCTACGAGCAGTACTTC

D: TRBD1
length: 14
V: TRBV5-1
J: TRBJ1-1
size: once
CDR3: CASSQTGGNTEAFF
DNA: TGCGCCAGCAGCCAAACAGGGGGGAATACTGAAGCTTTCTTT

D: .
length: 15
V: TRBV29-1
J: TRBJ2-3
size: .
CDR3: CSVEDVLSPPDTQYF
DNA: TGCAGCGTTGAAGATGTACTGTCTCCCCCAGATACGCAGTATTTT

D: .
length: 13
V: TRBV12-3/TRBV12-4
J: TRBJ1-2
size: .
CDR3: CASSFQGRDGYTF
DNA: TGTGCCAGCAGTTTCCAGGGCCGGGATGGCTACACCTTC

D: .
length: 15
V: TRBV5-4
J: TRBJ1-1
size: once
CDR3: CASSLGPRGNTEAFF
DNA: TGTGCCAGCAGCTTGGGCCCCCGGGGGAACACTGAAGCTTTCTTT

D: .
length: 15
V: TRBV7-9
J: TRBJ2-7
size: once
CDR3: CASSLNSPSPYEQYF
DNA: TGTGCCAGCAGCTTAAACAGTCCGAGTCCCTACGAGCAGTACTTC

D: TRBD2
length: 14
V: TRBV5-6
J: TRBJ2-1
size: .
CDR3: CACTTGTSGNEQFF
DNA: TGTGCCTGTACTACCGGGACTAGCGGGAATGAGCAGTTCTTC

D: .
length: 14
V: TRBV14
J: TRBJ2-7
size: .
CDR3: CASSGRRTTYEQYF
DNA: TGTGCCAGCAGCGGACGGAGGACCACCTACGAGCAGTACTTC

D: .
length: 15
V: TRBV27
J: TRBJ1-2
size: .
CDR3: CASSLLAAGNYGYTF
DNA: TGTGCCAGCAGTTTATTAGCCGCCGGGAACTATGGCTACACCTTC

D: TRBD1
length: 15
V: TRBV5-1
J: TRBJ2-7
size: .
CDR3: CASSPQGDRAHEQYF
DNA: TGCGCCAGCAGCCCCCAGGGGGACAGGGCCCACGAGCAGTACTTC